This entry is about one T cell receptor (beta chain). The antigen is unknown. The data were taken from a study of graft-versus-host responses after intestinal transplantation. The overall study: Recipients were given multivisceral, liver-intestinal, or isolated intestinal transplants. Each recipient received anti-thymocyte globulin induction, then tacrolimus and steroids for 3 to 4 years.

CDR1 and CDR2 from the germline V gene are LGHNA and YNFKEQ. Trimming stripped 3 bases from V and 2 bases from J, with 10 bases between. This CDR3 is built from 14 residues. Study findings and constraints: GvH clones turned up in recipient marrow; some had shown up first in ileum or blood. High graft-versus-host to host-versus-graft clonal ratios were found in allografts of patients who had graft-donor T cell macrochimerism.

Measured with immunoSEQ multiplex PCR; TCRdb has only the in-frame clones, and not every one. Of fewer than 110,000 clones listed, about 91% were seen once; the top ten hold roughly 0.64%. Sequencing was performed on unstimulated CD4+ T cells sorted from spleen or lymph node cells, taken before transplant. The TCR sequence derives from a human donor who was the organ donor for an intestinal transplant. The genes are TRBV4-2 and TRBJ1-2; D gene uncertain. CDR3 sequence: CASSQDQQNYGYTF. CDR3 DNA sequence: TGTGCCAGCAGCCAGGACCAACAGAACTATGGCTACACCTTC.